The TCR beta chain under discussion was sequenced for a study of shared clonotypes between healthy human individuals. Whole-study findings and limits: For sorted subsets, rarefaction showed incomplete sequencing despite large depth. Naive subsets generally had larger estimated richness than memory subsets.

V was shortened by 8 bases and J by 3 bases, with 14 bases between the two germline ends. The CDR3 is 13 residues long. The germline V gene has CDR1 GTSNPN and CDR2 SVGIG (reference sequence). This clone came up once. What it recognizes is unknown. The authors divided CD4+ cells into CD45RA+ naive and CD45RA-negative memory subsets. Profiling relied on immunoSEQ multiplex PCR, and the TCRdb table lists in-frame clones only, not all of them. The sample includes around 700,000 clones, roughly 70% of them seen just once. The sequencing input was memory CD4+ T cells sorted from blood. Indicated subset: CD45RA-negative fraction. This TCR derives from a woman aged 25 to 39 in good health. The chain employs TRBV30 and TRBJ2-1; a weak D match, TRBD2 (6 bases). The CDR3 region is CATSRDGYNEQFF. The CDR3 region has the DNA TGTGCCACTAGCCGGGACGGCTACAATGAGCAGTTCTTC.